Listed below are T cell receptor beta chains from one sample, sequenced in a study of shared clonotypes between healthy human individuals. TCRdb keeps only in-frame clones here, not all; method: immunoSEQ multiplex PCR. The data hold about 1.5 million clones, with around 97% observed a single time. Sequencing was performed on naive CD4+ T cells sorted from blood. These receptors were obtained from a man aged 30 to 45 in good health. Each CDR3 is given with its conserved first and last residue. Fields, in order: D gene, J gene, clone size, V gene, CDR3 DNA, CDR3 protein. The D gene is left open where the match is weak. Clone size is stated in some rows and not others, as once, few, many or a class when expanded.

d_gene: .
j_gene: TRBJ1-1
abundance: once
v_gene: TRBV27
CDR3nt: TGTGCCAGCAGTTTAATATGGGCGCATCGCACTGAAGCTTTCTTT
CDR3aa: CASSLIWAHRTEAFF

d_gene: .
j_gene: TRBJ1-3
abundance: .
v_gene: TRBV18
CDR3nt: TGTGCCAGCTCACCCTCCCCTTCTGGAAACACCATATATTTT
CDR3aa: CASSPSPSGNTIYF

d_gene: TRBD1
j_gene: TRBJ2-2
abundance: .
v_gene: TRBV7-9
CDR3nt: TGTGCCAGCAGCTTAGGGACAGGGGTTATTGCCGGGGAGCTGTTTTTT
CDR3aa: CASSLGTGVIAGELFF

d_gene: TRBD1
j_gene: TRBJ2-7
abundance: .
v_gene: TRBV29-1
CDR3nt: TGCAGCGTTTCCCCGGGACAGGGTGGGTACGAGCAGTACTTC
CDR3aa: CSVSPGQGGYEQYF

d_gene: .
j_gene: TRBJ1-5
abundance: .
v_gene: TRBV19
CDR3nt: TGTGCCAGTAGTAGGACCTCTAGCAATCAGCCCCAGCATTTT
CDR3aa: CASSRTSSNQPQHF

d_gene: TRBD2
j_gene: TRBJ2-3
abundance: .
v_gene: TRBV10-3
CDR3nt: TGTGCCATCGGGACTAGCGGGACTAGCACAGATACGCAGTATTTT
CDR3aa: CAIGTSGTSTDTQYF

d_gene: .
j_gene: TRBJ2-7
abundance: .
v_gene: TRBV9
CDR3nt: TGTGCCAGCAGCGTCGACTCCCTACCTACGTACGAGCAGTACTTC
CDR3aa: CASSVDSLPTYEQYF

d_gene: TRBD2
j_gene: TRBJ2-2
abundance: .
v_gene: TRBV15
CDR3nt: TGTGCCACCAGCAAACCGGGACTAGCGCCAGGGGAGCTGTTTTTT
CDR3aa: CATSKPGLAPGELFF

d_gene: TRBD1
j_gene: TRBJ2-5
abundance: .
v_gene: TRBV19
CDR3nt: TGTGCCAGTACCCGCGGGACAGGGGGCCGCGAGACCCAGTACTTC
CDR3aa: CASTRGTGGRETQYF

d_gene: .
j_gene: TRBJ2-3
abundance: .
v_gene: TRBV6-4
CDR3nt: TGTGCCAGCAGACCTTCGGGACTTTCGCCGGCAGATACGCAGTATTTT
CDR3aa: CASRPSGLSPADTQYF

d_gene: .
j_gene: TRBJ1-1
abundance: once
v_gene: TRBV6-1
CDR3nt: TGTGCCAGCAGTGAACCTATGGGCAACACTGAAGCTTTCTTT
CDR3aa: CASSEPMGNTEAFF

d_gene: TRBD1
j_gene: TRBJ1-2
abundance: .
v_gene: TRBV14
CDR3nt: TGTGCCAGCAGCCAAACACAGGGGTATGGCTACACCTTC
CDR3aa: CASSQTQGYGYTF

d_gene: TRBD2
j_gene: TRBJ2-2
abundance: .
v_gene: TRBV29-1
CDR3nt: TGCAGCGTTGAGGGGACTAGCGGGAGCCGTTCCGGGGAGCTGTTTTTT
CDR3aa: CSVEGTSGSRSGELFF

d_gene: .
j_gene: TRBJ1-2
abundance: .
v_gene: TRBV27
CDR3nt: TGTGCCAGCAGTTTTGGCCCTGCGGGACACTTTTTTGGCTACACCTTC
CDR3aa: CASSFGPAGHFFGYTF

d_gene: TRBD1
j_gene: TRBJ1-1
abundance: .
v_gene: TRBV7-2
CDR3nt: TGTGCCAGCAGACTCAAGGACAGGACCTCTGAAGCTTTCTTT
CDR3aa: CASRLKDRTSEAFF

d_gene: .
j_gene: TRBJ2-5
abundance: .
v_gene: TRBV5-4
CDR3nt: TGTGCCAGCAGCTTCCCATTACAAGAGACCCAGTACTTC
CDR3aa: CASSFPLQETQYF

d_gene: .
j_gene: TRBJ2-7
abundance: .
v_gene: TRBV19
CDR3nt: TGTGCCAGTAGTATGAATACGTTGAGCTACGAGCAGTACTTC
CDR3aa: CASSMNTLSYEQYF

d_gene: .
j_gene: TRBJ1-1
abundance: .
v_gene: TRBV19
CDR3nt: TGTGCCAGTACGATAGGGACTTTAAGCACTGAAGCTTTCTTT
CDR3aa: CASTIGTLSTEAFF

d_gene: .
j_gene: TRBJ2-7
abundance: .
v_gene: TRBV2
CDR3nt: TGTGCCAGCATCAGGCTACATAACTACGAGCAGTACTTC
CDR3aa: CASIRLHNYEQYF

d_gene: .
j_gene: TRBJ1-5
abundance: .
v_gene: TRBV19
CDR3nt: TGTGCCAGTAGTTCCCGGTACAATCAGCCCCAGCATTTT
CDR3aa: CASSSRYNQPQHF

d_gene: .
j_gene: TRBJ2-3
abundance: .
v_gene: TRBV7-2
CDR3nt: TGTGCCAGCAGCTACGCGGTCGAACCACCGCAGTATTTT
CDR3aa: CASSYAVEPPQYF

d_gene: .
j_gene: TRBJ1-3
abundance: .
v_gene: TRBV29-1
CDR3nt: TGCAGCGTTGAGTTTCGGGGGTCTGGAAACACCATATATTTT
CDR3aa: CSVEFRGSGNTIYF

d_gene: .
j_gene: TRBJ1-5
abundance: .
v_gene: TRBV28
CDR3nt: TGTGCCAGCAGGCCGGGACCCCCATATCAGCCCCAGCATTTT
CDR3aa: CASRPGPPYQPQHF

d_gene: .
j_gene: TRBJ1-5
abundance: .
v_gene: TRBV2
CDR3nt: TGTGCCAGCAGTGGTTCTCTAGGGCCCCAGCATTTT
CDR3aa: CASSGSLGPQHF

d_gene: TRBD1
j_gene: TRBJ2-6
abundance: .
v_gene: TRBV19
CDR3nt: TGTGCCAGTGGACAGGTCCTACCCTCTGGGGCCAACGTCCTGACTTTC
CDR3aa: CASGQVLPSGANVLTF

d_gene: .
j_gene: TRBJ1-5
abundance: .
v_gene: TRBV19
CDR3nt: TGTGCCAGTACCACCCAGGACGCGATACGCAATCAGCCCCAGCATTTT
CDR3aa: CASTTQDAIRNQPQHF

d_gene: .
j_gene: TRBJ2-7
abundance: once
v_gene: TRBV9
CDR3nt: TGTGCCAGCAGCGTAGGAAAGGGCTCCTACGAGCAGTACTTC
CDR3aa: CASSVGKGSYEQYF

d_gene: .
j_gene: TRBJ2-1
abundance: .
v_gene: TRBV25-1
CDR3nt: TGTGCCAGCAGCGCCAGAACTAGTTCCCAGTTCTTC
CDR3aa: CASSARTSSQFF

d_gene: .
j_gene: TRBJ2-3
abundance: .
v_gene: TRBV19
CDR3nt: TGTGCCAGTAGTATACTCGAGGGAACTACGCAGTATTTT
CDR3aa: CASSILEGTTQYF

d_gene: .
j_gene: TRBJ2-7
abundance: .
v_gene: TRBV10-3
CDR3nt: TGTGCCATCAGTGAGTCGATTTCGGTCGAGCAGTACTTC
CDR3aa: CAISESISVEQYF

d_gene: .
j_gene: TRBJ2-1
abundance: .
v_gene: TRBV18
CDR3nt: TGTGCCAGCTCACCGCGGGACAAGGGTTGGGATAGCTCCTACAATGAGCAGTTCTTC
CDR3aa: CASSPRDKGWDSSYNEQFF

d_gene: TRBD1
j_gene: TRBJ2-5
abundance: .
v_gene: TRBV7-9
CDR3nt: TGTGCCAGCAGTAGGGACAGTCAAGAGACCCAGTACTTC
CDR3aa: CASSRDSQETQYF

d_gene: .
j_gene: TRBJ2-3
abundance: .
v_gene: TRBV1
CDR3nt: TGCACCAGCAGTCGGGGGTTAGCGGGAAATTACGATACGCAGTATTTT
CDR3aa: CTSSRGLAGNYDTQYF

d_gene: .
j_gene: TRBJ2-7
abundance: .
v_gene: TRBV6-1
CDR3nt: TGTGCCAGCAGCCAGGAACCGGGACAAGCCTACGAGCAGTACTTC
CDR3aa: CASSQEPGQAYEQYF

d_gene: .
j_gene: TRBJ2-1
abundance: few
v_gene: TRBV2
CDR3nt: TGTGCCAGCCGGATAGGTCTGAACAATGAGCAGTTCTTC
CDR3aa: CASRIGLNNEQFF

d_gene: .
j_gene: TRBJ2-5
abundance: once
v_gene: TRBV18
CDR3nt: TGTGCCAGCTCACCCACCGGGACGGACACAGAGACCCAGTACTTC
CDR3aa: CASSPTGTDTETQYF

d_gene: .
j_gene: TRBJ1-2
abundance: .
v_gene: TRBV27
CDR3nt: TGTGCCAGCAGTTTTTCCGCAGCTAACTATGGCTACACCTTC
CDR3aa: CASSFSAANYGYTF

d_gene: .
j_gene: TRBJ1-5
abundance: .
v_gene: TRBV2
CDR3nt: TGTGCCAGCAGTGAACAGGACAGCAGAGGTCTCGGGCCCCAGCATTTT
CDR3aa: CASSEQDSRGLGPQHF

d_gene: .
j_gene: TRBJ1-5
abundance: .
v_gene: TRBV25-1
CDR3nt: TGTGCCAGCAGTGCCACAGCGTCGCCCCAGCATTTT
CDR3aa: CASSATASPQHF

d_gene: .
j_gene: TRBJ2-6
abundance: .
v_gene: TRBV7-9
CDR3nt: TGTGCCAGCAGCTTTGTTCGCTCTGGGGCCAACGTCCTGACTTTC
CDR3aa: CASSFVRSGANVLTF

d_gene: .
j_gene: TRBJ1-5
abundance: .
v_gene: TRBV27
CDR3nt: TGTGCCAGCAGCAAAGGTAGTAGCAATCAGCCCCAGCATTTT
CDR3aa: CASSKGSSNQPQHF

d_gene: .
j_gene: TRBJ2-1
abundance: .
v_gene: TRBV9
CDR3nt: TGTGCCAGCAGCGTAGGGAGCGACTTTGCGGGGGCGCGGGAGCAGTTCTTC
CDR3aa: CASSVGSDFAGAREQFF

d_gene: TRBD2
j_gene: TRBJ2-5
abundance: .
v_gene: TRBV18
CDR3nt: TGTGCCAGCTCACTCGGGACTAGCGGGAGCCAAGAGACCCAGTACTTC
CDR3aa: CASSLGTSGSQETQYF

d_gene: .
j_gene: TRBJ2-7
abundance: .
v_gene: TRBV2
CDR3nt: TGTGCCAGCACCGAAAGAACAGGGTACCACGAGCAGTACTTC
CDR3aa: CASTERTGYHEQYF

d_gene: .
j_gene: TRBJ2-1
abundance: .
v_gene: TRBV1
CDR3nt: TGCACCAGCAGCCGCCCTGAGGCGGGAGTCTCCTACAATGAGCAGTTCTTC
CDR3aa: CTSSRPEAGVSYNEQFF